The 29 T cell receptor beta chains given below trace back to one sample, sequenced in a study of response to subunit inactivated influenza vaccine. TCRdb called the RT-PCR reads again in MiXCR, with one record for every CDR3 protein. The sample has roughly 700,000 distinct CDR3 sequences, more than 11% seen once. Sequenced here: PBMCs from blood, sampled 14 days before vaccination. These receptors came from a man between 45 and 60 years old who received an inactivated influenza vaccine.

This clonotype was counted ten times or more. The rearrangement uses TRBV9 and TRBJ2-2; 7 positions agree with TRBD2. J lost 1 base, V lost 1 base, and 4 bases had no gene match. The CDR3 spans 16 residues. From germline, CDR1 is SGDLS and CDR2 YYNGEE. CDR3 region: CASSVRLAENTGELFF. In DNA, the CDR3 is TGTGCCAGCAGCGTAAGGCTAGCGGAGAACACCGGGGAGCTGTTTTTT.

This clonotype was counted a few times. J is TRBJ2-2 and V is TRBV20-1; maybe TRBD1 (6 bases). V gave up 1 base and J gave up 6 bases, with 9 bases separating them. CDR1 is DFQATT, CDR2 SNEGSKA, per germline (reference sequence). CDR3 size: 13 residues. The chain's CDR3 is CSARVRGPGELFF. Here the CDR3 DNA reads TGCAGTGCTAGAGTCAGGGGACCCGGGGAGCTGTTTTTT.

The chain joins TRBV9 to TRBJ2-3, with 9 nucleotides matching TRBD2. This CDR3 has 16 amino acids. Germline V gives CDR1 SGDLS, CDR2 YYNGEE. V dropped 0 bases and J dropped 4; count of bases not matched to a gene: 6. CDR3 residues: CASSVDPAGGSDTQYF. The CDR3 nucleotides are TGTGCCAGCAGCGTAGATCCAGCGGGAGGTTCAGATACGCAGTATTTT. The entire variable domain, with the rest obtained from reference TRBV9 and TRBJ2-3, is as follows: DSGVTQTPKHLITATGQRVTLRCSPRSGDLSVYWYQQSLDQGLQFLIQYYNGEERAKGNILERFSAQQFPDLHSELNLSSLELGDSALYFCASSVDPAGGSDTQYFGPGTRLTVL.

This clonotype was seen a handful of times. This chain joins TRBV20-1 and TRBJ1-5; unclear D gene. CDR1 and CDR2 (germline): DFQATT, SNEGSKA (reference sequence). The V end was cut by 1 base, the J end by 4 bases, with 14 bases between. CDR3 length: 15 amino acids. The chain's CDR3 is CSARAPRGRNQPQHF. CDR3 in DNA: TGCAGTGCTAGAGCCCCGAGAGGGAGGAATCAGCCCCAGCATTTT.

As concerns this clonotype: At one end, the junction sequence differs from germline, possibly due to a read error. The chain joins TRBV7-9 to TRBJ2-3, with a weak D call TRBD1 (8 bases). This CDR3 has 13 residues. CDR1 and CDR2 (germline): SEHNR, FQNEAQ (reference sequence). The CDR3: CASSLDLLDREGF. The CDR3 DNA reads TGTGCCAGCAGCTTAGATCTGTTGGACAGGGAGGGTTTT.

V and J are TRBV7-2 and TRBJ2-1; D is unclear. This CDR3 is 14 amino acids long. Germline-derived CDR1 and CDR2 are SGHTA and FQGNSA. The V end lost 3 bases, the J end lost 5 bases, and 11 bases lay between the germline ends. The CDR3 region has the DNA TGTGCCAGCAGCTTTAGCTACTCTAACAATGAGCAGTTCTTC. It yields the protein CASSFSYSNNEQFF.

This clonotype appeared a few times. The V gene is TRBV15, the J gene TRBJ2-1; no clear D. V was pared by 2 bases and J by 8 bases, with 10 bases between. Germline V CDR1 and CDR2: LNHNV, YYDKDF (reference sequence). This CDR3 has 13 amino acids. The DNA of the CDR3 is TGTGCCACCAGCAGAAGGTCCGGTTATGAGCAGTTCTTC. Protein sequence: CATSRRSGYEQFF. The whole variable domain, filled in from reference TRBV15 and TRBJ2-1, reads DAMVIQNPRYQVTQFGKPVTLSCSQTLNHNVMYWYQQKSSQAPKLLFHYYDKDFNNEADTPDNFQSRRPNTSFCFLDIRSPGLGDTAMYLCATSRRSGYEQFFGPGTRLTVL.

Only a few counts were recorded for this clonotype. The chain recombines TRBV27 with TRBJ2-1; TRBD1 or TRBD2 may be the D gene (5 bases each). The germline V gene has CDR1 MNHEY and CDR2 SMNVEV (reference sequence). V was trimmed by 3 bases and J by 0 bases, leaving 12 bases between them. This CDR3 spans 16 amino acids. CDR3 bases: TGTGCCAGCAGTTTTGTGGCTGGGACCTCCTACAATGAGCAGTTCTTC. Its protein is CASSFVAGTSYNEQFF.

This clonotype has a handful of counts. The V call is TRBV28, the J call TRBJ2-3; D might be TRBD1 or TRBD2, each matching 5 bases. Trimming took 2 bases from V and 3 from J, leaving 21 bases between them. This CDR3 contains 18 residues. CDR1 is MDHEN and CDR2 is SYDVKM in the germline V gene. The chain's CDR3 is CASSLRGALGRHTDTQYF. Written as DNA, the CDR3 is TGTGCCAGCAGTTTACGGGGCGCGCTGGGCAGGCATACAGATACGCAGTATTTT. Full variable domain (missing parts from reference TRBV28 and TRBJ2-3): DVKVTQSSRYLVKRTGEKVFLECVQDMDHENMFWYRQDPGLGLRLIYFSYDVKMKEKGDIPEGYSVSREKKERFSLILESASTNQTSMYLCASSLRGALGRHTDTQYFGPGTRLTVL.

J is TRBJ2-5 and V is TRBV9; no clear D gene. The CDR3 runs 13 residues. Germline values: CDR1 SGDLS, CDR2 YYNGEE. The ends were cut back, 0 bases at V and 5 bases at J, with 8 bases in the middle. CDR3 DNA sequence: TGTGCCAGCAGCGTAGCCCCGCGGGAGACCCAGTACTTC. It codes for CASSVAPRETQYF.

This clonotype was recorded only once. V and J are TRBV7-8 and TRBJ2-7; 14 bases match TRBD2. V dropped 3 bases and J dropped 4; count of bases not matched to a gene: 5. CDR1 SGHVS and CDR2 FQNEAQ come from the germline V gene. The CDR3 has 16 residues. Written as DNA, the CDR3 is TGTGCCAGCAGCTTCGGGACTAGCGGGGGCGGGTACGAGCAGTACTTC. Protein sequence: CASSFGTSGGGYEQYF.

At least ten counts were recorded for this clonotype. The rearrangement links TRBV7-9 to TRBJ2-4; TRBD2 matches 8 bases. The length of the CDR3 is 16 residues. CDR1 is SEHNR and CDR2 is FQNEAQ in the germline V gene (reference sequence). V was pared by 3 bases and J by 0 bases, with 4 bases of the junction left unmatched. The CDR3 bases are TGTGCCAGCAGCTTCCTAGCGGGTCTAGCCAAAAACATTCAGTACTTC. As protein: CASSFLAGLAKNIQYF.

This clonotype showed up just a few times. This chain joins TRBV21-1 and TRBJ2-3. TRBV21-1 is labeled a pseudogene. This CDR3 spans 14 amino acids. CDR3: CASIQDSSTDTQYF. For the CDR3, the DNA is TGTGCCAGCATCCAAGACAGTTCCACAGATACGCAGTATTTT.

The DNA for the CDR3 is TGTGCCATCAGTGGACAGTTTGGCTACACCTTC. Protein sequence: CAISGQFGYTF. The V and J genes are TRBV10-3 and TRBJ1-2, with TRBD1 as a possible D gene (5 bases). Germline CDR1 ENHRY, CDR2 SYGVKD. The CDR3 has 11 amino acids. Trimming left V 4 bases short and J 7 bases short, with 7 bases between.

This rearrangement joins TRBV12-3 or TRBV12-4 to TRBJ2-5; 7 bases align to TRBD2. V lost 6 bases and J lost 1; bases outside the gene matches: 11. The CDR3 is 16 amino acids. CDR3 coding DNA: TGTGCCAGCAGGCTCGGGGCTAGCGGATTCCAAGAGACCCAGTACTTC. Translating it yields CASRLGASGFQETQYF.

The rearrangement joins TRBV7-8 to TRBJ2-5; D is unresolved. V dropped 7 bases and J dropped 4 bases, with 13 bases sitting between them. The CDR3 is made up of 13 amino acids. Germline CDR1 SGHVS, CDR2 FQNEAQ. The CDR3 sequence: CASNSPDAETQYF. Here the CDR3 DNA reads TGTGCCAGCAACTCGCCGGATGCAGAGACCCAGTACTTC.

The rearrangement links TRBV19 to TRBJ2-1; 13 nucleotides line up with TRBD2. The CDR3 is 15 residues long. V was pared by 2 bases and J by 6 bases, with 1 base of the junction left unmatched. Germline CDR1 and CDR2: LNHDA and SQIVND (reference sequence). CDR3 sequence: CASSIRTSGSNEQFF. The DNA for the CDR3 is TGTGCCAGTAGTATACGGACTAGCGGGAGCAATGAGCAGTTCTTC.

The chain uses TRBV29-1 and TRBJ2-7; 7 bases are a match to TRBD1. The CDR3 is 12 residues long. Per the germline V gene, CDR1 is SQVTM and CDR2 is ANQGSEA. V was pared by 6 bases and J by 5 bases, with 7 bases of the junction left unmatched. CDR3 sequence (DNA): TGCAGCGTCGGGCAGGGGGACCACGAGCAGTACTTC. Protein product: CSVGQGDHEQYF.

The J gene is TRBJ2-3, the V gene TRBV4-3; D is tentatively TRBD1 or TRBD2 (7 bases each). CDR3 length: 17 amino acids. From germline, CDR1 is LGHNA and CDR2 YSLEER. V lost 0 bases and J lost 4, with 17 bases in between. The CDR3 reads CASSQDPRGGASDTQYF. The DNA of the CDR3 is TGCGCCAGCAGCCAAGACCCCAGGGGGGGGGCTTCAGATACGCAGTATTTT.

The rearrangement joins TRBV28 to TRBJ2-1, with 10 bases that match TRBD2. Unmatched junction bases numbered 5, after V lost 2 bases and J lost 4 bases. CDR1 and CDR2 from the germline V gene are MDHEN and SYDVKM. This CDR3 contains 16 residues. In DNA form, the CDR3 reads TGTGCCAGCAGTTTAGTCGGTAGCGGGGGGTACAATGAGCAGTTCTTC. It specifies CASSLVGSGGYNEQFF.

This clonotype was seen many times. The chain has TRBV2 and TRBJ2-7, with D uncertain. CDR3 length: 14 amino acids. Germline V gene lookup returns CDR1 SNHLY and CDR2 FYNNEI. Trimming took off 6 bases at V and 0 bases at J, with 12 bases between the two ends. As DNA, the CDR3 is TGTGCCAGCAGAACACCGCATACCTCCTACGAGCAGTACTTC. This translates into CASRTPHTSYEQYF.

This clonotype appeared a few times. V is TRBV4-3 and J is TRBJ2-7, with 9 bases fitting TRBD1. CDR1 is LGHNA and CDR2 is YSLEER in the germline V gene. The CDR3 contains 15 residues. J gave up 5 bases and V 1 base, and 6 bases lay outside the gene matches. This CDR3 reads CASSQGTGEGNEQYF. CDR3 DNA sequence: TGCGCCAGCAGCCAAGGGACAGGGGAAGGAAACGAGCAGTACTTC.

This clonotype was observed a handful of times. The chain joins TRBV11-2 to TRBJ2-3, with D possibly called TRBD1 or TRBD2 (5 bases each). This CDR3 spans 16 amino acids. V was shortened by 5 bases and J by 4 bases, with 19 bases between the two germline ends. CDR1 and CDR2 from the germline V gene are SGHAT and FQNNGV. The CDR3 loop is CASSAGPGPPSDTQYF. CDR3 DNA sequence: TGTGCCAGCAGCGCTGGCCCGGGACCCCCGTCAGATACGCAGTATTTT.

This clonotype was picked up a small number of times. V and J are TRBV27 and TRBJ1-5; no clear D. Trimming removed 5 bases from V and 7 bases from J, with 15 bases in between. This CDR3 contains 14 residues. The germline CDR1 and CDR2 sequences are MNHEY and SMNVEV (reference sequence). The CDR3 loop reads CASSPDGPSQPQHF. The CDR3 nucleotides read TGTGCCAGCAGTCCCGACGGGCCGTCCCAGCCCCAGCATTTT.

In DNA form, the CDR3 reads TGTGCCAGCAGCGCTTGGACAGGGCCATACACCGGGGAGCTGTTTTTT. Encoded protein: CASSAWTGPYTGELFF. This chain links TRBV7-2 with TRBJ2-2, with TRBD1 matching 8 bases. Trimming cost V 5 bases and J 3 bases; bases outside gene matches: 8. This CDR3 comprises 16 residues. Germline lookup yields CDR1 SGHTA and CDR2 FQGNSA.

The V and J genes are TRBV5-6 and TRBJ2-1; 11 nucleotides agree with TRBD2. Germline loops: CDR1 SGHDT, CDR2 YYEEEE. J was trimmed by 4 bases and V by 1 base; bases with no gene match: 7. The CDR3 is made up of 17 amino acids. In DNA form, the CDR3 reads TGTGCCAGCAGCTTGCCAACTTCTAGCGGGGGGTACAATGAGCAGTTCTTC. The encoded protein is CASSLPTSSGGYNEQFF.

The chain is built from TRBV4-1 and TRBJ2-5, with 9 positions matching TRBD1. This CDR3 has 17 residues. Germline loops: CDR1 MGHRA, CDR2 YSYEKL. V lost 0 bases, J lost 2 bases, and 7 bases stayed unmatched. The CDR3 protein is CASSQDGGQGPQETQYF. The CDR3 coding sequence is TGCGCCAGCAGCCAAGATGGGGGACAGGGTCCTCAAGAGACCCAGTACTTC.

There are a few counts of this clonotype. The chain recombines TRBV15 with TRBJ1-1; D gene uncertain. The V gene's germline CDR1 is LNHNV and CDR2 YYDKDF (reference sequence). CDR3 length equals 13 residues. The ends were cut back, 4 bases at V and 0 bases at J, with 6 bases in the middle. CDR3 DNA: TGTGCCACCAGCACCCCGGTGAACACTGAAGCTTTCTTT. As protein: CATSTPVNTEAFF.

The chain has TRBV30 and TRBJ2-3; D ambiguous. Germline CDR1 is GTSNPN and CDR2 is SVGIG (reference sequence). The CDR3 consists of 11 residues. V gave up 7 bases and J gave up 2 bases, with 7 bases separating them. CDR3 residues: CASTLTDTQYF. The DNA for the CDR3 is TGTGCCTCCACACTCACAGATACGCAGTATTTT. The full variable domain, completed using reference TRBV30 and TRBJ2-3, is SQTIHQWPATLVQPVGSPLSLECTVEGTSNPNLYWYRQAAGRGLQLLFYSVGIGQISSEVPQNLSASRPQDRQFILSSKKLLLSDSGFYLCASTLTDTQYFGPGTRLTVL.